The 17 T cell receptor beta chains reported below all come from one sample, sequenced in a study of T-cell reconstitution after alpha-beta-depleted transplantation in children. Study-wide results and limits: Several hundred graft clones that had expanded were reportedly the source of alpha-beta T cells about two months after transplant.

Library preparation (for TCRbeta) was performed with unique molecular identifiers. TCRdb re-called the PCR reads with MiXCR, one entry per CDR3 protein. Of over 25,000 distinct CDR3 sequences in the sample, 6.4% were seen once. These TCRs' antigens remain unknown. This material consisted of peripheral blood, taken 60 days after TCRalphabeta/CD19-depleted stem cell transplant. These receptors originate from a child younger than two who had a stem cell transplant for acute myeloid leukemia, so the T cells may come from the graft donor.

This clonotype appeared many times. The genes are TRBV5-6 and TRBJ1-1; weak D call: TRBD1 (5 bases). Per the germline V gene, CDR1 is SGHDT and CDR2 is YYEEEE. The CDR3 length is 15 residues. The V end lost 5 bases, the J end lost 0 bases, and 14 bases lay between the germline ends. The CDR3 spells CASSRRTNMNTEAFF. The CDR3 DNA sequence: TGTGCCAGCAGTCGTAGGACAAATATGAACACTGAAGCTTTCTTT.

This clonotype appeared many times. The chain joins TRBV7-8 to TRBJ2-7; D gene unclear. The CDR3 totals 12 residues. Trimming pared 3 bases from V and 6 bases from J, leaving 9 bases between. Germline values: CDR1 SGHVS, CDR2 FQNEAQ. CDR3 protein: CASSFTVVEQYF. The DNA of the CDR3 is TGTGCCAGCAGCTTCACGGTGGTCGAGCAGTACTTC.

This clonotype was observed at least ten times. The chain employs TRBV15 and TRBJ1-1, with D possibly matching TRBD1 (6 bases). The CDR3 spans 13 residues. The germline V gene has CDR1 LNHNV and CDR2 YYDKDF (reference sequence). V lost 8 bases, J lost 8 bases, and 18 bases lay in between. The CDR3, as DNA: TGTGCCACCCAACCGGAGGGGGGGTTCGAAGCTTTCTTT. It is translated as CATQPEGGFEAFF.

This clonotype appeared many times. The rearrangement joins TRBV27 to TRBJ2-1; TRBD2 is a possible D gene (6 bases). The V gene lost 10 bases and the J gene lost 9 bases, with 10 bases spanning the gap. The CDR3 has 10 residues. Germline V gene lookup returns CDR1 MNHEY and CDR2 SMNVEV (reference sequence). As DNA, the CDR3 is TGTGCCACCTGGCGGGGTGAGCAGTTCTTC. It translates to CATWRGEQFF.

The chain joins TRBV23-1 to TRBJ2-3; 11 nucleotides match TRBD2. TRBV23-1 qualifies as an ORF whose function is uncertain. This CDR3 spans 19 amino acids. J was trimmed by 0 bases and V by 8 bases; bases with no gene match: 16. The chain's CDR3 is CASPKGTSGGNTSTDTQYF. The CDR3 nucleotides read TGCGCCAGCCCTAAAGGAACTAGCGGGGGTAATACTAGCACAGATACGCAGTATTTT.

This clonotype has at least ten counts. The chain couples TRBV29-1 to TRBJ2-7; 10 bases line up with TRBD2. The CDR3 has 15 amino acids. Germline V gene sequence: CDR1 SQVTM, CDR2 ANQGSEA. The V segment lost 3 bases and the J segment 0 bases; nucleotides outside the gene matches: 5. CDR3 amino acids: CSVEGLAPFSYEQYF. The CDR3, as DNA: TGCAGCGTTGAGGGACTAGCGCCTTTCTCCTACGAGCAGTACTTC.

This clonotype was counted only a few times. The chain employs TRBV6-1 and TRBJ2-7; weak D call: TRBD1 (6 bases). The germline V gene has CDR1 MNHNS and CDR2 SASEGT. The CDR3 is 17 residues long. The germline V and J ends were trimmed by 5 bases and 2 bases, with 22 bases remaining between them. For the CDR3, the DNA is TGTGCCAGCAGTCGTCTGGGGACAACTCGTTCGGCCTACGAGCAGTACTTC. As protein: CASSRLGTTRSAYEQYF.

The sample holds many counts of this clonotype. The DNA for the CDR3 is TGTGCCAGCAGTTACGCCCTGGAAAATGAGCAGTTCTTC. Translation gives CASSYALENEQFF. The V gene is TRBV6-5, the J gene TRBJ2-1; D remains unclear. There are 13 residues in the CDR3. V lost 2 bases, J lost 7 bases, and 9 bases lay in between. Germline CDR1 MNHEY, CDR2 SVGAGI.

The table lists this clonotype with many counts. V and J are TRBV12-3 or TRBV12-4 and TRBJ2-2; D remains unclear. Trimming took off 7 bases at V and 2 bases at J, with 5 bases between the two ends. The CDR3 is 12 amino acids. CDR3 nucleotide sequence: TGTGCCAGCACCTCTAACACCGGGGAGCTGTTTTTT. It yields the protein CASTSNTGELFF.

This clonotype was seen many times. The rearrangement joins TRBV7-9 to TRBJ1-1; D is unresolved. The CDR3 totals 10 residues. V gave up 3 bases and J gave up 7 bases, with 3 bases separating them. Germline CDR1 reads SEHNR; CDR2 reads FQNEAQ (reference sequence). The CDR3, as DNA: TGTGCCAGCAGCTTCAGTGAAGCTTTCTTT. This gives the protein CASSFSEAFF.

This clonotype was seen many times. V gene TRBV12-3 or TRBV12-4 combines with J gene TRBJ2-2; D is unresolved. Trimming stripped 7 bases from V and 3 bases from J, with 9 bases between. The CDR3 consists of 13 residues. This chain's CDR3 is CASTGPHTGELFF. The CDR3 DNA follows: TGTGCCAGCACAGGACCGCACACCGGGGAGCTGTTTTTT.

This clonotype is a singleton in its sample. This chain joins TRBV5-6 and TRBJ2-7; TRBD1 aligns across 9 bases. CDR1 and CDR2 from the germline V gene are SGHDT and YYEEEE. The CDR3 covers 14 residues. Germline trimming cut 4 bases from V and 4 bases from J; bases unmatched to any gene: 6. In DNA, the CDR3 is TGTGCCAGCAGCCCGACAGGGGGGTGGTACGAGCAGTACTTC. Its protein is CASSPTGGWYEQYF.

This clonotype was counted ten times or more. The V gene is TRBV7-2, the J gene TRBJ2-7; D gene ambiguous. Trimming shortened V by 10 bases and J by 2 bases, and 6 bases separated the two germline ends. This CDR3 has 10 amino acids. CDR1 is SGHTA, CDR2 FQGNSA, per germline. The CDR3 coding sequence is TGTGCCACCAGTACCTACGAGCAGTACTTC. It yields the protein CATSTYEQYF.

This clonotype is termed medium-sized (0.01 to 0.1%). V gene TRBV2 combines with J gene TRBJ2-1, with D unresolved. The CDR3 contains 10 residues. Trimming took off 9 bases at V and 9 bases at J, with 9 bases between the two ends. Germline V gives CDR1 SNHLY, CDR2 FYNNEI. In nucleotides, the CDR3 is TGTGCCAGGATAGTAGTTGAGCAGTTCTTC. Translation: CARIVVEQFF.

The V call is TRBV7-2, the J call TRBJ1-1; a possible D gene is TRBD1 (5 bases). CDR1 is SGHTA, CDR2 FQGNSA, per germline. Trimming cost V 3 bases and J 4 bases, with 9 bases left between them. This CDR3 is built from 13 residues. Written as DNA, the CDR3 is TGTGCCAGCAGCTTCCGGGGGGGCACTGAAGCTTTCTTT. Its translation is CASSFRGGTEAFF.

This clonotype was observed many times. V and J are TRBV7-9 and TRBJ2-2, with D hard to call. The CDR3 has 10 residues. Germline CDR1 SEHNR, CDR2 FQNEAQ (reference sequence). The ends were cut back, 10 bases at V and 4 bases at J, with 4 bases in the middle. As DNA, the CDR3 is TGTGCCACTTTCACCGGGGAGCTGTTTTTT. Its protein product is CATFTGELFF. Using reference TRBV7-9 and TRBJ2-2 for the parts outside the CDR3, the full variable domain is DTGVSQNPRHKITKRGQNVTFRCDPISEHNRLYWYRQTLGQGPEFLTYFQNEAQLEKSRLLSDRFSAERPKGSFSTLEIQRTEQGDSAMYLCATFTGELFFGEGSRLTVL.

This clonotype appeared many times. The CDR3 protein is CASGGSGQYNSPLHF. Written as DNA, the CDR3 is TGTGCCAGCGGCGGCTCGGGACAGTATAATTCACCCCTCCACTTT. The gene calls are TRBV12-3 or TRBV12-4 and TRBJ1-6; 7 nucleotides line up with TRBD1. This CDR3 comprises 15 residues. The V segment lost 8 bases and the J segment 4 bases; nucleotides outside the gene matches: 8.